This T cell receptor (beta chain) was observed in a study of cytomegalovirus exposure and HLA in healthy donors. This table comes from immunoSEQ multiplex PCR, and its TCRdb copy is limited to in-frame clones, with some not included. The sample lists about 360,000 clones, more than 80% seen once, with around 0.8% in the top ten. To note about this clone: The antigen remains unidentified.

The CDR3 has 14 amino acids. V lost 4 bases to trimming and J lost 0 bases, with 10 bases between them. The germline V gene has CDR1 SEHNR and CDR2 FQNEAQ (reference sequence). Study findings and constraints: Clusters of TCRs from the first cohort tended to co-occur in the 110 or so validation repertoires (as a later analysis found). Reports showed the classifier diagnosing cytomegalovirus status with high specificity and sensitivity.

The chain uses TRBV7-9 and TRBJ2-7; a weak D match, TRBD2 (6 bases). The TCR was taken from a woman younger than 30 in good health and CMV-seronegative. Sequenced: PBMCs. This CDR3 is CASSSAGSSYEQYF. CDR3 DNA sequence: TGTGCCAGCAGCTCGGCCGGGAGCTCCTACGAGCAGTACTTC.